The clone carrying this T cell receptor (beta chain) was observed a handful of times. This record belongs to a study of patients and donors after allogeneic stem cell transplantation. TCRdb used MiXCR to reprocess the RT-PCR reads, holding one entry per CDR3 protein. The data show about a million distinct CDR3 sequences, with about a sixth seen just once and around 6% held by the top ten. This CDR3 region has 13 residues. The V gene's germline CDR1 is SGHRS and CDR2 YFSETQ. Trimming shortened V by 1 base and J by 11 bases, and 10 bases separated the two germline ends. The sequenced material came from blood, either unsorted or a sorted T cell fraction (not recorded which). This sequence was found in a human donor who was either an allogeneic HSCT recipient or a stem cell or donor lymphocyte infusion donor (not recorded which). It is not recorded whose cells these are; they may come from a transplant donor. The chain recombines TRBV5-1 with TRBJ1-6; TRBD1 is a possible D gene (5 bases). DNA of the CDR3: TGCGCCAGCAGCTTGAAAGGGGAAACACCCCTCCACTTT. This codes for CASSLKGETPLHF.